This T cell receptor beta chain came from a study of OX40 agonist ivuxolimab in advanced cancers. Across the study: Patients' therapy was ivuxolimab, an antibody that acts as an agonist of OX40 (CD134).

TCRdb's table, derived via immunoSEQ multiplex PCR, lists solely in-frame clones and lacks some. The sample records 100,000 to 110,000 clones, under 95% being singletons. Study outcomes and limitations: Average numbers of expanded clones were greater in CD8+ T cells than in CD4+. With doses of 0.1-3.0 mg/kg, partial responders showed among the lowest clonal expansion.

Losses at the gene ends were 2 bases for V and 2 bases for J; bases not matched to a gene: 4. CDR3 length: 15 amino acids. Germline assignment: CDR1 SGHNT and CDR2 YYREEE (reference sequence). The sampling schedule covered blood at baseline, cycle 4 day 1, and cycle 7 day 1. This clone appeared a single time. Its antigen is currently unknown. The sample in question was CD4+ or CD8+ T cells sorted from blood, obtained in a trial of the OX40 agonist ivuxolimab. The sequence derives from an adult with an advanced solid tumor such as melanoma, head and neck, liver or kidney cancer. The chain uses TRBV5-4 and TRBJ2-3; 8 positions agree with TRBD2. CDR3 region: CASSLFSGITDTQYF. The CDR3 DNA is TGTGCCAGCAGCTTATTTAGCGGGATCACAGATACGCAGTATTTT.